Below, 25 T cell receptor beta chains from the same sample are listed, as sequenced in a study of OX40 agonist ivuxolimab in advanced cancers. The method was immunoSEQ multiplex PCR; TCRdb's version includes in-frame clones alone and lacks a portion of them. The sample has approximately 70,000 clones, approximately 78% seen once. Here the sequenced sample was CD4+ or CD8+ T cells sorted from blood, taken in a trial of the OX40 agonist ivuxolimab. These receptors were taken from an adult with an advanced solid tumor such as melanoma, head and neck, liver or kidney cancer.

The rearrangement links TRBV11-2 to TRBJ1-5; the match to TRBD1 covers 9 bases. There are 15 residues in the CDR3. Germline loops: CDR1 SGHAT, CDR2 FQNNGV. V lost 1 base and J lost 7; bases outside the gene matches: 5. The CDR3 protein is CASSLGGQGGQPQHF. DNA for the CDR3: TGTGCCAGCAGCTTAGGGGGACAGGGAGGGCAGCCCCAGCATTTT.

The chain is built from TRBV11-3 and TRBJ2-3; D remains ambiguous. Germline CDR1 SGHNT, CDR2 YENEEA. V was cut by 5 bases and J by 4 bases, with 7 bases left in between. The CDR3 contains 12 residues. CDR3 protein: CASSQVADTQYF. The CDR3 DNA reads TGTGCCAGCAGCCAAGTCGCAGATACGCAGTATTTT.

The genes are TRBV21-1 and TRBJ1-2. TRBV21-1 is recorded as a pseudogene. The length of the CDR3 is 19 residues. CDR3 region: CASSKEDSVSADEGRGYTF. CDR3 coding DNA: TGTGCCAGCAGCAAAGAAGACTCTGTCTCCGCCGATGAAGGGCGCGGCTACACCTTC.

The rearrangement uses TRBV11-3 and TRBJ1-6; D unresolved. Germline values: CDR1 SGHNT, CDR2 YENEEA. The V end was cut by 4 bases, the J end by 9 bases, with 10 bases between. The CDR3 extends over 13 amino acids. CDR3: CASSSTTSSPLHF. CDR3 bases: TGTGCCAGCAGCTCGACCACCAGTTCACCCCTCCACTTT.

The chain joins TRBV18 to TRBJ1-1, with D tentatively TRBD1 (6 bases). The germline V gene has CDR1 KGHSH and CDR2 LQKENI. The CDR3 runs to 16 residues. Between the trimmed V and J ends, which lost 2 bases and 0 bases, there was a span of 13 bases. The CDR3 bases are TGTGCCAGCTCACCATTGGGGGGCCAATTGAACACTGAAGCTTTCTTT. This gives the protein CASSPLGGQLNTEAFF.

The CDR3 DNA sequence: TGTGCCATCAGTGACAGTCTCAGTCAAAGAGATGGCTACACCTTC. Translation gives CAISDSLSQRDGYTF. The chain is built from TRBV10-3 and TRBJ1-2; D is unclear. The CDR3 is 15 residues long. Germline V CDR1 and CDR2: ENHRY, SYGVKD. V was shortened by 3 bases and J by 6 bases, with 17 bases between the two germline ends.

V usage is TRBV10-3 and J usage is TRBJ2-7; D might be TRBD2 (5 bases). The CDR3 runs to 12 residues. The ends were cut back, 8 bases at V and 2 bases at J, with 10 bases in the middle. The germline V gene has CDR1 ENHRY and CDR2 SYGVKD. The CDR3 reads CAIPLAPYEQYV. The CDR3 coding sequence is TGTGCCATCCCCCTAGCTCCCTACGAGCAGTACGTC.

The chain combines TRBV13 with TRBJ2-2; no clear D gene. V gave up 1 base and J gave up 5 bases, with 11 bases separating them. The CDR3 totals 15 residues. Germline assignment: CDR1 PRHDT and CDR2 FYEKMQ (reference sequence). The CDR3 loop is CASSLEPVPTGELFF. CDR3 nucleotide sequence: TGTGCCAGCAGCTTAGAGCCGGTTCCTACCGGGGAGCTGTTTTTT.

The chain carries TRBV7-6 and TRBJ2-7, with D perhaps TRBD1 (5 bases). Germline CDR1 SGHVS, CDR2 FNYEAQ. The length of the CDR3 is 17 residues. V dropped 3 bases and J dropped 0 bases, with 18 bases sitting between them. DNA of the CDR3: TGTGCCAGCAGCTTCCGGCAGGGTTCACTTAGCTCCTACGAGCAGTACTTC. Translating gives CASSFRQGSLSSYEQYF.

V and J are TRBV25-1 and TRBJ1-1, with D unclear. V was clipped by 1 base and J by 8 bases, with 11 bases between them. There are 13 residues in the CDR3. Germline V gene sequence: CDR1 MGHDK, CDR2 SYGVNS. CDR3 nucleotides: TGTGCCAGCAGTGAATTCCGGACGAGCGAAGCTTTCTTT. This gives the protein CASSEFRTSEAFF.

The chain uses TRBV19 and TRBJ2-3; no clear D. The germline V gene has CDR1 LNHDA and CDR2 SQIVND (reference sequence). This CDR3 contains 14 residues. V lost 5 bases and J 0 bases, leaving 9 bases between the germline ends. For the CDR3, the DNA is TGTGCCAGTAGTCCGAGACTGAGCACAGATACGCAGTATTTT. This encodes CASSPRLSTDTQYF.

V and J are TRBV21-1 and TRBJ2-7; the table's TRBD1 call for D was not verified on the DNA. TRBV21-1 is deemed a pseudogene. This CDR3 has 18 amino acids. CDR3 nucleotide sequence: TGTGCCAGCAGCAAAGTCCCCTCGGTCAGGGGACGGTCCTACGAGCAGTACTTC. Its protein is CASSKVPSVRGRSYEQYF.

The chain uses TRBV11-3 and TRBJ2-5; D remains unclear. This CDR3 contains 13 residues. V lost 1 base and J 4 bases, leaving 7 bases between the germline ends. In germline, CDR1 is SGHNT, CDR2 YENEEA. CDR3: CASSLGPTETQYF. CDR3 DNA: TGTGCCAGCAGCTTAGGGCCCACAGAGACCCAGTACTTC.

The chain has TRBV19 and TRBJ1-2; TRBD1 aligns across 8 bases. This CDR3 has 14 amino acids. The ends lost 4 bases at V and 5 bases at J; junction bases unmatched: 6. Germline V gives CDR1 LNHDA, CDR2 SQIVND (reference sequence). CDR3 residues: CASSTGQGGYGYTF. Written as DNA, the CDR3 is TGTGCCAGTAGTACCGGACAGGGAGGTTATGGCTACACCTTC.

This clone was counted a few times. V and J are TRBV5-1 and TRBJ1-1; possibly TRBD1 for D (6 bases). The V end lost 3 bases, the J end lost 1 base, and 16 bases lay between the germline ends. Germline CDR1 reads SGHRS; CDR2 reads YFSETQ. The CDR3 has 16 residues. CDR3 protein: CASSSLGGAKNTEAFF. CDR3 bases: TGCGCCAGCAGCTCCCTCGGGGGGGCAAAGAACACTGAAGCTTTCTTT.

The genes are TRBV28 and TRBJ2-1, with D tentatively TRBD2 (6 bases). V gave up 1 base and J gave up 0 bases, with 10 bases separating them. The CDR3 covers 16 residues. In germline, CDR1 is MDHEN, CDR2 SYDVKM. For the CDR3, the DNA is TGTGCCAGCAGTTTATACGGACTACTCTCCTACAATGAGCAGTTCTTC. Protein product: CASSLYGLLSYNEQFF.

This clone was detected only a few times. This sequence joins TRBV30 and TRBJ2-7, with 9 bases identical to TRBD1. Germline CDR1 is GTSNPN and CDR2 is SVGIG (reference sequence). V shed 3 bases, J shed 5 bases, and the junction held 2 bases outside the gene matches. This CDR3 has 12 residues. The CDR3 loop reads CAWRDRGHEQYF. The CDR3 coding sequence is TGTGCCTGGAGGGACAGGGGTCACGAGCAGTACTTC.

The chain couples TRBV11-2 to TRBJ2-3, with D possibly TRBD2 on 6 matching bases. The germline V gene encodes CDR1 SGHAT and CDR2 FQNNGV. This CDR3 region has 14 residues. The V end was cut by 6 bases, the J end by 5 bases, with 15 bases between. CDR3 sequence reads: CASRDGGVEDTQYF. CDR3 bases: TGTGCCAGCAGAGACGGGGGAGTTGAAGATACGCAGTATTTT. Complete variable domain (other parts from reference TRBV11-2 and TRBJ2-3): EAGVAQSPRYKIIEKRQSVAFWCNPISGHATLYWYQQILGQGPKLLIQFQNNGVVDDSQLPKDRFSAERLKGVDSTLKIQPAKLEDSAVYLCASRDGGVEDTQYFGPGTRLTVL.

This clone has only one observation. The chain carries TRBV6-4 and TRBJ2-1, with 9 bases lining up with TRBD1. V lost 10 bases and J lost 2; bases outside the gene matches: 9. This CDR3 is 15 amino acids long. Germline lookup yields CDR1 MRHNA and CDR2 SNTAGT. CDR3 nucleotides: TGTGCCACCGCCTCCGGGACAGGGACCTACAATGAGCAGTTCTTC. Translating it yields CATASGTGTYNEQFF.

The chain employs TRBV30 and TRBJ2-1; D is possibly TRBD2 (6 bases). Trimming shortened V by 3 bases and J by 2 bases, and 17 bases separated the two germline ends. This CDR3 contains 16 residues. CDR1 and CDR2 from the germline V gene are GTSNPN and SVGIG (reference sequence). The DNA for the CDR3 is TGTGCCTGGAGGGCGAGCGGGCGGGGCACCTACAATGAGCAGTTCTTC. Encoded protein: CAWRASGRGTYNEQFF.

The table lists this clone with a count of one. V is TRBV27 and J is TRBJ2-7; TRBD2 matches at 11 bases. The length of the CDR3 is 14 residues. The V and J ends lost 6 bases and 2 bases, in that order; junction bases with no gene match: 3. CDR1 MNHEY and CDR2 SMNVEV come from the germline V gene (reference sequence). In DNA, the CDR3 is TGTGCCAGCAGGGGACTAGCGGTAGCCTACGAGCAGTACTTC. Protein sequence: CASRGLAVAYEQYF.

The chain uses TRBV7-3 and TRBJ2-3; D is unclear. The CDR3 runs 16 residues. Trimming took 5 bases from V and 1 from J, leaving 16 bases between them. CDR1 and CDR2 (germline): SGHTA, FQGTGA. Here the CDR3 DNA reads TGTGCCAGCAGCGTCGGTTTCCAAGGTGGCACAGATACGCAGTATTTT. Its translation: CASSVGFQGGTDTQYF.

The chain couples TRBV4-2 to TRBJ2-3; weak D call: TRBD1 (5 bases). Germline V gene sequence: CDR1 LGHNA, CDR2 YNFKEQ. V was clipped by 2 bases and J by 6 bases, with 6 bases between them. The CDR3 spans 12 residues. In DNA, the CDR3 is TGTGCCAGCAGCCAAAACAGGGATACGCAGTATTTT. Its translation is CASSQNRDTQYF.

The J gene is TRBJ2-1, the V gene TRBV15; D uncertain. Germline lookup yields CDR1 LNHNV and CDR2 YYDKDF (reference sequence). Trimming took 3 bases from V and 5 from J, leaving 8 bases between them. CDR3 length: 13 amino acids. The CDR3 reads CATSSQSDNEQFF. DNA of the CDR3: TGTGCCACCAGCAGTCAGTCGGACAATGAGCAGTTCTTC.

V is TRBV28 and J is TRBJ1-2; D call uncertain. The germline gives CDR1 MDHEN, CDR2 SYDVKM. The V end lost 8 bases, the J end lost 8 bases, and 12 bases lay between the germline ends. CDR3 length equals 11 residues. In DNA, the CDR3 is TGTGCCAGCCGATCTACTAGCGGCTACACCTTC. It codes for CASRSTSGYTF.